This entry features one T cell receptor beta chain sequence. Method: immunoSEQ multiplex PCR; TCRdb's copy keeps in-frame clones and lacks some. The repertoire holds around 140,000 clones, approximately 81% seen once, with approximately 2.5% in the top ten. This entry belongs to a study of blood T cell repertoires in COVID-19. Study information: Italy, Spain and the United States were the sources of the convalescent and acute COVID-19 samples. Sources were T cells, B-cell-depleted T cells, or PBMCs; the material itself was cDNA or gDNA.

The CDR3 contains 18 residues. The germline gives CDR1 MDHEN, CDR2 SYDVKM. Unmatched junction bases numbered 11, after V lost 4 bases and J lost 3 bases. The sequenced sample consisted of peripheral blood. This chain joins TRBV28 and TRBJ2-6; TRBD1 aligns across 8 bases. The sequence was collected from a human donor with acute or convalescent COVID-19. The donor label of this sample is uncertain. CDR3 in amino acids: CASSWVRGLPLGANVLTF. CDR3 sequence (DNA): TGTGCCAGCAGTTGGGTCAGGGGGCTCCCCCTTGGGGCCAACGTCCTGACTTTC. Full variable domain (remainder filled in from reference TRBV28 and TRBJ2-6): DVKVTQSSRYLVKRTGEKVFLECVQDMDHENMFWYRQDPGLGLRLIYFSYDVKMKEKGDIPEGYSVSREKKERFSLILESASTNQTSMYLCASSWVRGLPLGANVLTFGAGSRLTVL.